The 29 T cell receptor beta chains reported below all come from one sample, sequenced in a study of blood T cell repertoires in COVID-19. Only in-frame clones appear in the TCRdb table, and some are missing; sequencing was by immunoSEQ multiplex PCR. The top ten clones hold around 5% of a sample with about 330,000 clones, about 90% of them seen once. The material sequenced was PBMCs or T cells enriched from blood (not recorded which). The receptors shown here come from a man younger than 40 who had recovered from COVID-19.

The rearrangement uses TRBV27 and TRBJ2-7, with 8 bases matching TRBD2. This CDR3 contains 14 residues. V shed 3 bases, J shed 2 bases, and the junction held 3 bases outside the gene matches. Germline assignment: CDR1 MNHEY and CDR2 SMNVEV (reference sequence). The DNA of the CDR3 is TGTGCCAGCAGTTTCTCGCGGGGGGCCTACGAGCAGTACTTC. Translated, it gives CASSFSRGAYEQYF.

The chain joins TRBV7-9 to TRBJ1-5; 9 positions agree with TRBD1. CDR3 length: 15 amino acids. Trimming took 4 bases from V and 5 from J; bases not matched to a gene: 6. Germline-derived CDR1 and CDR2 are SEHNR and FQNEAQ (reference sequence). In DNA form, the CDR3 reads TGTGCCAGCAGCTCTTTAGGACAGGGGCATCAGCCCCAGCATTTT. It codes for CASSSLGQGHQPQHF.

The CDR3 protein is CASRGQAGNTIYF. CDR3 DNA: TGTGCCAGCAGAGGACAAGCTGGAAACACCATATATTTT. The chain has TRBV6-5 and TRBJ1-3; tentatively, D is TRBD1 (5 bases). The V end was cut by 6 bases, the J end by 2 bases, with 8 bases between. The CDR3 sequence is 13 residues long. CDR1 is MNHEY and CDR2 is SVGAGI in the germline V gene.

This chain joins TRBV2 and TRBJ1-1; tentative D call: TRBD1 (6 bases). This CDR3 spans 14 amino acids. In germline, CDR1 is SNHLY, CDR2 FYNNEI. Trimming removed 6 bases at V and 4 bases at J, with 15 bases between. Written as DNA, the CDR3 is TGTGCCAGCAGCACCACAGGGCTGGGCACTGAAGCTTTCTTT. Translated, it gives CASSTTGLGTEAFF.

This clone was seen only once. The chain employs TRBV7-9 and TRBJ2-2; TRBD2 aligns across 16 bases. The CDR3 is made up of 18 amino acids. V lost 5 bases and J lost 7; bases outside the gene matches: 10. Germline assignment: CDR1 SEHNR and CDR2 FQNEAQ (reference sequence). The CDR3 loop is CASSPLGTSGGADGELFF. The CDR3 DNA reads TGTGCCAGCAGCCCACTGGGGACTAGCGGGGGGGCCGACGGGGAGCTGTTTTTT.

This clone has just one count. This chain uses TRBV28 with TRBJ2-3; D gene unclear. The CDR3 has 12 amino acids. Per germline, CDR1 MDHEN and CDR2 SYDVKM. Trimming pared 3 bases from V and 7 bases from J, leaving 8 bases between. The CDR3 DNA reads TGTGCCAGCAGTTTCCTTACACATACGCAGTATTTT. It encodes CASSFLTHTQYF.

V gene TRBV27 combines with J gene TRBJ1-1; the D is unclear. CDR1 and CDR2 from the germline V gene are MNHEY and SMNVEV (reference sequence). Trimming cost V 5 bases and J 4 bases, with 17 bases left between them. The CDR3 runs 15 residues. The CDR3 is CASSPALVGGTEAFF. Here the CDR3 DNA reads TGTGCCAGCAGTCCCGCTTTAGTCGGCGGCACTGAAGCTTTCTTT.

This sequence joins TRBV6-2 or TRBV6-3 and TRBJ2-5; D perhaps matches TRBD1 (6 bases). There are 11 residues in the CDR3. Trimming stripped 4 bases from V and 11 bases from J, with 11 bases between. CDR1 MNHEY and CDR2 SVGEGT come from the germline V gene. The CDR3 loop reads CASSSPGQQYF. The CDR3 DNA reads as TGTGCCAGCAGTTCTCCGGGACAACAGTACTTC.

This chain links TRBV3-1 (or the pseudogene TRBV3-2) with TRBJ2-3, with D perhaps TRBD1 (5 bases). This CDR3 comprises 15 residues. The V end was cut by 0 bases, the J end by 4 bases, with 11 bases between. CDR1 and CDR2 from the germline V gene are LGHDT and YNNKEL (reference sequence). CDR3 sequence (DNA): TGTGCCAGCAGCCAAGAGGGCAGGGTAGCAGATACGCAGTATTTT. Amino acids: CASSQEGRVADTQYF.

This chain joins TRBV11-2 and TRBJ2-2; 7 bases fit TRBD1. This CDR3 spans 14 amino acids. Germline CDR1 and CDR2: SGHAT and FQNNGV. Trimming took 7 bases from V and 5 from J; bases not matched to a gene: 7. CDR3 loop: CASTMGQRTGELFF. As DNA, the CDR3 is TGTGCCAGCACTATGGGACAGAGGACCGGGGAGCTGTTTTTT.

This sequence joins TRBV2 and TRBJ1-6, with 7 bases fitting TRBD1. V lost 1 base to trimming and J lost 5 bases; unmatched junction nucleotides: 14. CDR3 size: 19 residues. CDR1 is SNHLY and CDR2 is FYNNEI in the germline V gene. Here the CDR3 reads CASSEDLTGGTVNNSPLHF. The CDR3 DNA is TGTGCCAGCAGTGAAGATCTAACGGGGGGGACAGTCAATAATTCACCCCTCCACTTT. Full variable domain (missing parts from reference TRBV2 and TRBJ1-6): EPEVTQTPSHQVTQMGQEVILRCVPISNHLYFYWYRQILGQKVEFLVSFYNNEISEKSEIFDDQFSVERPDGSNFTLKIRSTKLEDSAMYFCASSEDLTGGTVNNSPLHFGNGTRLTVT.

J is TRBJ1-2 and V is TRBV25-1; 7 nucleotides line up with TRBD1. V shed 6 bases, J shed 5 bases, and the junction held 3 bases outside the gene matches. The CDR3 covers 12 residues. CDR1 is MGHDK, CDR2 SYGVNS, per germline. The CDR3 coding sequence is TGTGCCAGCAGGTCGACAGGGTATGGCTACACCTTC. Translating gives CASRSTGYGYTF.

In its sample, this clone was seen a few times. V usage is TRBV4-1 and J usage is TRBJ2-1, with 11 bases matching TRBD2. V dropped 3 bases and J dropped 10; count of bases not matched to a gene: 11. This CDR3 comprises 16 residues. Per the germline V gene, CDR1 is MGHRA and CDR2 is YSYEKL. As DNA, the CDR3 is TGCGCCAGCAGCCAGATTGGGCTAGCGGGGGGTAAAGAGCAGTTCTTC. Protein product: CASSQIGLAGGKEQFF.

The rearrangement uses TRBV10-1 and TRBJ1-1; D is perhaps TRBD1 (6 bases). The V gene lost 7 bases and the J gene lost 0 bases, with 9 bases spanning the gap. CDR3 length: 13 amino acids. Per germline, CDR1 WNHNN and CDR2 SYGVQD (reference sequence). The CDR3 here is CASKQGLNTEAFF. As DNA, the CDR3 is TGCGCCAGCAAACAGGGTTTGAACACTGAAGCTTTCTTT.

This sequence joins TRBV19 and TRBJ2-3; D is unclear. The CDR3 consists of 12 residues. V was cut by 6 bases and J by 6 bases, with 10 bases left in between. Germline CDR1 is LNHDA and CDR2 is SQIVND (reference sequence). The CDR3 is CASSAGFDTQYF. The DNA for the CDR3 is TGTGCCAGTAGCGCAGGTTTTGATACGCAGTATTTT.

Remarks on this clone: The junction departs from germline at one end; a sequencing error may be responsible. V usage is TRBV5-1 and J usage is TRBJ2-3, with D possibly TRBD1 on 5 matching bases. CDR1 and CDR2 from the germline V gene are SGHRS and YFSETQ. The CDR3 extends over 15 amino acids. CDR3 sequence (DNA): TGCGCCAGCAGCTTGATGTTAAGGGGCACCGATACGCAGTATTTT. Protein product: CASSLMLRGTDTQYF.

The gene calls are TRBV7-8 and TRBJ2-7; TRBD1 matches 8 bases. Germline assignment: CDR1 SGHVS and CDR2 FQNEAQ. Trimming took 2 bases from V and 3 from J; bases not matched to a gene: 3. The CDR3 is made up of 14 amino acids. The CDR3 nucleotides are TGTGCCAGCAGCTTACAGGGACAGGACTACGAGCAGTACTTC. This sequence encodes CASSLQGQDYEQYF.

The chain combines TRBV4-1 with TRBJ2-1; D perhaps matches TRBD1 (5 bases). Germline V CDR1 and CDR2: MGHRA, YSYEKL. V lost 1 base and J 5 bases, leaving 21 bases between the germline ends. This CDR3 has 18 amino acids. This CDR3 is CASSQVGHGQGRNNEQFF. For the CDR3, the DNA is TGCGCCAGCAGCCAAGTCGGGCATGGCCAGGGAAGGAACAATGAGCAGTTCTTC.

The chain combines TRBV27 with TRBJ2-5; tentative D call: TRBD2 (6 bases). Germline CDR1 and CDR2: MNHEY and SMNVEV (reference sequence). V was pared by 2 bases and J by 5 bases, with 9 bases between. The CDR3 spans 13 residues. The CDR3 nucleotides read TGTGCCAGCAGTTTAGCGGGGACGGAGACCCAGTACTTC. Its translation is CASSLAGTETQYF.

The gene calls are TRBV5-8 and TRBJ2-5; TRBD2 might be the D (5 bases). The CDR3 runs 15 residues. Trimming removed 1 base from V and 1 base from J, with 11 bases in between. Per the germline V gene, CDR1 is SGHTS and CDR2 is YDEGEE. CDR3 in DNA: TGTGCCAGCAGCTTGTCTCCGGGGATCCAAGAGACCCAGTACTTC. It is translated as CASSLSPGIQETQYF.

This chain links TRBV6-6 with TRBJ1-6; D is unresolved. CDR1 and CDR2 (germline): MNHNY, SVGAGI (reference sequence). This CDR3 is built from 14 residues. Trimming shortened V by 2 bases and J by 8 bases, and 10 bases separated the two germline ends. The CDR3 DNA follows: TGTGCCAGCAGTTACGTAGCTATGGATTCACCCCTCCACTTT. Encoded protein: CASSYVAMDSPLHF.

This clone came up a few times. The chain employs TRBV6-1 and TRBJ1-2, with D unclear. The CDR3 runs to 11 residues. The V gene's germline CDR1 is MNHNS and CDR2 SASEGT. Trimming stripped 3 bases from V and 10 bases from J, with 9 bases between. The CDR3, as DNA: TGTGCCAGCAGTGACCGAACAATCTACACCTTC. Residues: CASSDRTIYTF.

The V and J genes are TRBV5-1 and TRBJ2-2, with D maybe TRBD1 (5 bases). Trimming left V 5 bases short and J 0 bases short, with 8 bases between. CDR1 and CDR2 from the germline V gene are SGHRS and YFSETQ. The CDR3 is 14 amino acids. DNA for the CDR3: TGCGCCAGCAGGGACAACGCGAACACCGGGGAGCTGTTTTTT. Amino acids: CASRDNANTGELFF.

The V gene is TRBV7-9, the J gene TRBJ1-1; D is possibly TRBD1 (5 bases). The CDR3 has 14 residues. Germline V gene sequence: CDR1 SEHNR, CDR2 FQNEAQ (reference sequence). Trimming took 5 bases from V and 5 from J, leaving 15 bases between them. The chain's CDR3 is CASSPAGGGTEAFF. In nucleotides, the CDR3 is TGTGCCAGCAGCCCCGCGGGGGGGGGAACTGAAGCTTTCTTT.

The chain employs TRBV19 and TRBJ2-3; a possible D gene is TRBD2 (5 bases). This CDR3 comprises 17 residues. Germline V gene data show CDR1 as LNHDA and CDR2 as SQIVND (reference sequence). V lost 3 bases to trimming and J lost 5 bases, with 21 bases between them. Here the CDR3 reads CASSMGPFGGLKDTQYF. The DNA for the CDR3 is TGTGCCAGTAGTATGGGCCCCTTTGGTGGACTCAAAGATACGCAGTATTTT.

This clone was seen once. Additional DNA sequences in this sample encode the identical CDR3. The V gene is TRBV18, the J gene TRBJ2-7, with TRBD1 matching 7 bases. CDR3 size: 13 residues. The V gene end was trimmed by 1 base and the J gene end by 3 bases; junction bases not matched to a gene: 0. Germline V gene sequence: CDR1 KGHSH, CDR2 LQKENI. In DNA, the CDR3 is TGTGCCAGCTCACCACGGGACAGCTACGAGCAGTACTTC. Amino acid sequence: CASSPRDSYEQYF.

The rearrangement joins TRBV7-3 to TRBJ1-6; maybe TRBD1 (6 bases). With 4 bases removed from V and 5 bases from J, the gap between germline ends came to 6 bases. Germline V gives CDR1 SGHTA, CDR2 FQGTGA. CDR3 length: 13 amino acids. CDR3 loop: CASSWTDNSPLHF. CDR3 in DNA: TGTGCCAGCAGCTGGACAGATAATTCACCCCTCCACTTT.

CDR3 loop: CASSITGGLDNEQFF. The CDR3 DNA reads TGTGCCAGCAGCATTACAGGGGGCTTGGACAATGAGCAGTTCTTC. The chain recombines TRBV5-5 with TRBJ2-1; 9 nucleotides agree with TRBD1. The CDR3 length is 15 residues. Germline loops: CDR1 SGHKS, CDR2 YYEKEE (reference sequence). J was trimmed by 5 bases and V by 4 bases; bases with no gene match: 7.

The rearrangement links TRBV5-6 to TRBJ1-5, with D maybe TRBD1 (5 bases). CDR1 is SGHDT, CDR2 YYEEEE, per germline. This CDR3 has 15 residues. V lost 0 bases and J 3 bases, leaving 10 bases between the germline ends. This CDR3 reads CASSLGWGDNQPQHF. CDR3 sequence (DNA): TGTGCCAGCAGCTTGGGGTGGGGGGACAATCAGCCCCAGCATTTT.